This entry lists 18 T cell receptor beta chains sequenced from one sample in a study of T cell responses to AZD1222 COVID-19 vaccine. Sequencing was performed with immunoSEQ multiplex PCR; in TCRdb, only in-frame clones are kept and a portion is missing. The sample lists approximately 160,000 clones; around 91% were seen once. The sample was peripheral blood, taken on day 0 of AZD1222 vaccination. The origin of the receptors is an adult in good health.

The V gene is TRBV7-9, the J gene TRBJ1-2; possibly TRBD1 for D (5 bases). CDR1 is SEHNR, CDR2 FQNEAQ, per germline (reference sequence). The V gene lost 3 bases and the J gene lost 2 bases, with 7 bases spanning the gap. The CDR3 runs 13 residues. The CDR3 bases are TGTGCCAGCAGCTTGACAGCAAACTATGGCTACACCTTC. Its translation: CASSLTANYGYTF.

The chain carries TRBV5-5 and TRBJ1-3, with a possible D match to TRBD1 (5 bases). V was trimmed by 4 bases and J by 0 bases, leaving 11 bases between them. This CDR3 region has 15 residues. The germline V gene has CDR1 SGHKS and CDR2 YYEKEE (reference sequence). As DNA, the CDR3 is TGTGCCAGCAGCACCGGGACCTTCTCTGGAAACACCATATATTTT. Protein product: CASSTGTFSGNTIYF.

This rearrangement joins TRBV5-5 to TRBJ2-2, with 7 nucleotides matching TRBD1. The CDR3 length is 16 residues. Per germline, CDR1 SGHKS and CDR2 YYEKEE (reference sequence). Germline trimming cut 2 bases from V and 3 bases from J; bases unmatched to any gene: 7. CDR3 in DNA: TGTGCCAGCAGCTTAGTGACAGGGCGGGACACCGGGGAGCTGTTTTTT. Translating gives CASSLVTGRDTGELFF.

The CDR3 DNA follows: TGTGCCTGGAGTGTACTGACCTATGGCTACACCTTC. Translating it yields CAWSVLTYGYTF. The genes are TRBV30 and TRBJ1-2; no reliable D call. The length of the CDR3 is 12 residues. V gave up 0 bases and J gave up 4 bases, with 6 bases separating them. The V gene's germline CDR1 is GTSNPN and CDR2 SVGIG (reference sequence).

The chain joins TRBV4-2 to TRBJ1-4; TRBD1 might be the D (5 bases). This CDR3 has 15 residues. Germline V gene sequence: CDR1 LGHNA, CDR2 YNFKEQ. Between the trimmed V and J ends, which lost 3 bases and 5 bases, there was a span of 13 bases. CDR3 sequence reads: CASSQGREGNEKLFF. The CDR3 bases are TGTGCCAGCAGCCAGGGGAGGGAGGGGAATGAAAAACTGTTTTTT.

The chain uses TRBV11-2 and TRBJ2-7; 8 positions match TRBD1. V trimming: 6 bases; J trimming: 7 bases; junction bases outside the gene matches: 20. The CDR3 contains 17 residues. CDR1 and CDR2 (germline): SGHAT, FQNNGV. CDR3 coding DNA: TGTGCCAGCAGGTCTCCATCAGGGGGCTTAGGTTTGGGTGAGCAGTACTTC. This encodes CASRSPSGGLGLGEQYF.

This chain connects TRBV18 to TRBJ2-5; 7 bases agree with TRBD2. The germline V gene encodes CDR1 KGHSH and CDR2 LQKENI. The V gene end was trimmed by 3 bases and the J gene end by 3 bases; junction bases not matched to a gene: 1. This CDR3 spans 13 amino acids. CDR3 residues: CASSPGTKETQYF. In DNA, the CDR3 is TGTGCCAGCTCACCCGGGACTAAAGAGACCCAGTACTTC.

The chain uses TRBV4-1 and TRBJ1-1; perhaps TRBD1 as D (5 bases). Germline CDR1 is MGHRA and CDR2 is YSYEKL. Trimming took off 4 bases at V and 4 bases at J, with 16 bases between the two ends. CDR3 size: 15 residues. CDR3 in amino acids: CASSPGGGFVTEAFF. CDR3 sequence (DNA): TGCGCCAGCAGCCCAGGTGGGGGTTTCGTCACTGAAGCTTTCTTT.

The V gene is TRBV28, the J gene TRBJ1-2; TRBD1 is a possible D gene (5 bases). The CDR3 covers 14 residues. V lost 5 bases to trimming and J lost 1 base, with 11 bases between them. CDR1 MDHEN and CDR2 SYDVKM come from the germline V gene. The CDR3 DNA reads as TGTGCCAGCAGTAGGGGCGGATTTAACTATGGCTACACCTTC. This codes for CASSRGGFNYGYTF.

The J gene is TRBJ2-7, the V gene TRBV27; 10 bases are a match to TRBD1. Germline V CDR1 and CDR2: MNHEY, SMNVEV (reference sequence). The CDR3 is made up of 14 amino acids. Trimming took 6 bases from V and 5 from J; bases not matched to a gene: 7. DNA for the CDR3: TGTGCCAGCAGCCCCGGGACAGGGGCCCACGAGCAGTACTTC. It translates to CASSPGTGAHEQYF.

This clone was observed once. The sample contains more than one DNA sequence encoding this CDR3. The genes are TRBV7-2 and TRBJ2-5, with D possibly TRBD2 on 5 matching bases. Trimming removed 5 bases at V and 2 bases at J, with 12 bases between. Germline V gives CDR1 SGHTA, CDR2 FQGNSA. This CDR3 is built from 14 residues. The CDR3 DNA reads TGTGCCAGCAGCGAAAGGACTGGTCAAGAGACCCAGTACTTC. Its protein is CASSERTGQETQYF.

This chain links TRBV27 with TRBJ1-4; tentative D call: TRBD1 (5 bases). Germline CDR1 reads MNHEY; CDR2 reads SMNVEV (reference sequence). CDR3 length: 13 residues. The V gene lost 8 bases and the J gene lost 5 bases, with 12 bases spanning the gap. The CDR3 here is CASAGTFNEKLFF. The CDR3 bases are TGTGCCAGCGCCGGGACCTTCAATGAAAAACTGTTTTTT.

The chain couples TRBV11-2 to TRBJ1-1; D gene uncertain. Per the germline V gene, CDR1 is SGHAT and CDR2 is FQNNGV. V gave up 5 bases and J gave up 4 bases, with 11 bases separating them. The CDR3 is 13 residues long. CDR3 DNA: TGTGCCAGCAGCCCCCGGGTTCTCACTGAAGCTTTCTTT. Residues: CASSPRVLTEAFF.

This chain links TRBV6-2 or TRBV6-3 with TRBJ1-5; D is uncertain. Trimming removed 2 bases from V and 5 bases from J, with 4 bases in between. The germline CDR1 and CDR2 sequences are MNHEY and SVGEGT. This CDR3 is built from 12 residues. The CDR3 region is CASSYRDQPQHF. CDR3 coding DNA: TGTGCCAGCAGTTACCGGGATCAGCCCCAGCATTTT.

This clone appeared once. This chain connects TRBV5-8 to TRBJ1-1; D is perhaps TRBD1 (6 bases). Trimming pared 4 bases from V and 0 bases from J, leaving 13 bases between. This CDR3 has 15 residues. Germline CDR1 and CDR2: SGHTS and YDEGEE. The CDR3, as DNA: TGTGCCAGCAGCGCCGGGGGACACCTGAACACTGAAGCTTTCTTT. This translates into CASSAGGHLNTEAFF.

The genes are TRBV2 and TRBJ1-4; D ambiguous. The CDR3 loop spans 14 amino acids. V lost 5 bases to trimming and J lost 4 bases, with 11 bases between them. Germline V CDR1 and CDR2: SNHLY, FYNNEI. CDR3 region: CASSPQALNEKLFF. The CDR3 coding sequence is TGTGCCAGCAGTCCCCAGGCCCTTAATGAAAAACTGTTTTTT.

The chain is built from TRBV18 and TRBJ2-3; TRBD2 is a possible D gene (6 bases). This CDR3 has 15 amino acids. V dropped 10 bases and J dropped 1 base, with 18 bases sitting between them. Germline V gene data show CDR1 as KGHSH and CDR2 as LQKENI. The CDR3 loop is CATPGPAGRTDTQYF. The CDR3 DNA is TGTGCCACCCCGGGACCGGCGGGGCGCACAGATACGCAGTATTTT.

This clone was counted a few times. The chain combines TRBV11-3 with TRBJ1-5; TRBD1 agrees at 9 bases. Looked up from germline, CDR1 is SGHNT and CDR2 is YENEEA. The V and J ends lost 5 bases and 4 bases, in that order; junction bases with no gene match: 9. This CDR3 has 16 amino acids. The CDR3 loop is CASSLSKGQGNQPQHF. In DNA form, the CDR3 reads TGTGCCAGCAGCCTTAGCAAGGGACAGGGAAATCAGCCCCAGCATTTT.